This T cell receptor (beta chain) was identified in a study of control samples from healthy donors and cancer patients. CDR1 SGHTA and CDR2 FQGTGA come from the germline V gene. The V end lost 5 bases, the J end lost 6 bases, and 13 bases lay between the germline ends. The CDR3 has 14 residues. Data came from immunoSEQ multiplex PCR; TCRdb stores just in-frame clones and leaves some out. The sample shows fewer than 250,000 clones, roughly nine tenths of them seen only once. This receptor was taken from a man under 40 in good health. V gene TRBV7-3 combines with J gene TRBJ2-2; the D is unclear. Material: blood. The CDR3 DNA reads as TGTGCCAGCAGCCTCCCCGGTGTCGCCGGGGAGCTGTTTTTT. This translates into CASSLPGVAGELFF.